A selection of T cell receptor beta chains follows, all from one sample in a study of Ad26.COV2.S vaccination and SARS-CoV-2 variants. Assay: immunoSEQ multiplex PCR; the TCRdb copy retains only in-frame clones and omits some. Of roughly 140,000 clones listed, 86% are singletons. Sequencing used peripheral blood, obtained after recovery from COVID-19. The source of these receptors is a human donor who had recovered from COVID-19. The CDR3 runs from the conserved cysteine through the conserved F or W. The order of the fields is clone size, V gene, J gene, D gene, CDR3 protein, CDR3 DNA. A D gene is named only where the DNA matches it firmly. The listing skips clone size in some rows; elsewhere it reads once, few, many or a size class.

few	TRBV9	TRBJ2-1	TRBD2	CASSPGRGGTYNEQFF	TGTGCCAGCAGCCCCGGACGGGGGGGTACCTACAATGAGCAGTTCTTC
.	TRBV6-6	TRBJ1-1	TRBD1	CASSYGGTGNTEAFF	TGTGCCAGCAGTTACGGAGGGACAGGGAACACTGAAGCTTTCTTT
.	TRBV10-2	TRBJ2-1	.	CASSDTEAYNEQFF	TGCGCCAGCAGTGATACGGAAGCCTACAATGAGCAGTTCTTC
once	TRBV18	TRBJ2-5	.	CASSPLRGQGQYQETQYF	TGTGCCAGCTCACCACTAAGGGGCCAGGGTCAGTACCAAGAGACCCAGTACTTC
.	TRBV25-1	TRBJ1-4	.	CASSELGRSATNEKLFF	TGTGCCAGCAGTGAATTAGGCAGGAGCGCAACTAATGAAAAACTGTTTTTT
.	TRBV5-1	TRBJ1-4	.	CASSSHSRVGEKLFF	TGCGCCAGCAGCTCTCACAGCCGGGTGGGGGAAAAACTGTTTTTT
.	TRBV14	TRBJ1-2	TRBD1	CASSQALGTGTYTF	TGTGCCAGCAGCCAAGCGTTAGGGACAGGGACCTACACCTTC
.	TRBV29-1	TRBJ1-4	.	CSVELSGEPANEKLFF	TGCAGCGTTGAGCTCTCAGGAGAGCCAGCTAATGAAAAACTGTTTTTT
.	TRBV2	TRBJ2-5	TRBD2	CASSEGRGGQETQYF	TGTGCCAGCAGTGAAGGGCGGGGGGGCCAAGAGACCCAGTACTTC
.	TRBV6-5	TRBJ2-5	TRBD2	CVSTSGGVETQYF	TGTGTCAGCACCTCGGGGGGGGTAGAGACCCAGTACTTC
.	TRBV4-1	TRBJ1-2	TRBD1	CASSQDREQGGYGYTF	TGCGCCAGCAGCCAAGACAGGGAACAGGGGGGGTATGGCTACACCTTC
.	TRBV5-1	TRBJ2-2	.	CASSLVGEEAGELFF	TGCGCCAGCAGCTTGGTGGGGGAGGAGGCCGGGGAGCTGTTTTTT
.	TRBV28	TRBJ1-5	.	CASSLGRFQQHF	TGTGCCAGCAGTTTGGGGAGATTCCAACAGCATTTT
.	TRBV27	TRBJ2-7	.	CASRGPYSYEQYF	TGTGCCAGCAGGGGACCTTACTCCTACGAGCAGTACTTC
.	TRBV4-1	TRBJ1-6	TRBD1	CASSQGPGGPIHF	TGCGCCAGCAGCCAAGGCCCAGGGGGCCCAATCCACTTT
.	TRBV11-2	TRBJ2-3	.	CASSPLGGDTDTQYF	TGTGCCAGCAGCCCTCTTGGCGGGGACACAGATACGCAGTATTTT
.	TRBV30	TRBJ1-2	TRBD1	CAWSKETGIGYTF	TGTGCCTGGAGTAAGGAGACAGGGATTGGCTACACCTTC
.	TRBV27	TRBJ1-6	.	CASSLGPGTSYNSPLHF	TGTGCCAGCAGTTTAGGCCCCGGGACAAGCTATAATTCACCCCTCCACTTT
.	TRBV4-3	TRBJ2-1	.	CASSQELGARYNEQFF	TGCGCCAGCAGCCAAGAACTGGGGGCCCGGTACAATGAGCAGTTCTTC
.	TRBV4-1	TRBJ1-1	.	CASAQNWDWNTEAFF	TGCGCCAGCGCCCAAAATTGGGACTGGAACACTGAAGCTTTCTTT
once	TRBV7-9	TRBJ1-6	.	CASSPGWASSYNSPLHF	TGTGCCAGCAGCCCTGGGTGGGCGAGCTCCTATAATTCACCCCTCCACTTT
.	TRBV19	TRBJ2-6	.	CASSTASGANVLTF	TGTGCCAGTAGTACCGCTTCTGGGGCCAACGTCCTGACTTTC
.	TRBV9	TRBJ2-3	.	CASSSDSGADTQYF	TGTGCCAGCAGCTCAGATAGTGGGGCAGATACGCAGTATTTT
.	TRBV3-1/TRBV3-2	TRBJ1-3	.	CASSPNEGNTIYF	TGTGCCAGCAGCCCAAACGAAGGAAACACCATATATTTT
.	TRBV7-2	TRBJ2-4	TRBD1	CASSLEQTGGVIQYF	TGTGCCAGCAGCTTAGAACAGACAGGGGGGGTCATTCAGTACTTC
.	TRBV5-6	TRBJ2-2	.	CASSLPTGTPGELFF	TGTGCCAGCAGCTTACCAACAGGGACCCCAGGGGAGCTGTTTTTT
.	TRBV29-1	TRBJ2-1	.	CSVEKNNEQFF	TGCAGCGTTGAAAAAAATAATGAGCAGTTCTTC
.	TRBV9	TRBJ1-1	.	CASSVFPGATEAFF	TGTGCCAGCAGCGTATTTCCGGGGGCTACTGAAGCTTTCTTT
.	TRBV25-1	TRBJ1-1	TRBD1	CASSMTGGTEAFF	TGTGCCAGCAGTATGACAGGGGGAACTGAAGCTTTCTTT
.	TRBV19	TRBJ2-4	.	CASSIEANTLAKNIQYF	TGTGCCAGTAGTATAGAAGCTAACACTTTAGCCAAAAACATTCAGTACTTC
once	TRBV30	TRBJ1-1	.	CAWSVRSWGTEAFF	TGTGCCTGGAGTGTACGGTCTTGGGGAACTGAAGCTTTCTTT
.	TRBV3-1/TRBV3-2	TRBJ2-5	TRBD1	CASTTTGSEETQYF	TGTGCCAGCACGACGACAGGGAGTGAAGAGACCCAGTACTTC
.	TRBV7-2	TRBJ1-4	.	CASSADRSTNEKLFF	TGTGCCAGCAGCGCCGACAGATCAACTAATGAAAAACTGTTTTTT
.	TRBV18	TRBJ2-7	.	CASSRVQSYEQYF	TGTGCCAGCTCACGGGTACAGTCCTACGAGCAGTACTTC
.	TRBV11-2	TRBJ2-7	.	CASNGASFEQYF	TGTGCCAGCAACGGAGCCTCCTTCGAGCAGTACTTC
.	TRBV30	TRBJ1-3	.	CAWSAFVGIAGNTIYF	TGTGCCTGGAGTGCGTTCGTAGGGATTGCTGGAAACACCATATATTTT
.	TRBV27	TRBJ1-1	.	CASSTDLNTEAFF	TGTGCCAGCTCGACGGATTTGAACACTGAAGCTTTCTTT
.	TRBV28	TRBJ2-7	.	CASSSTGSYEQYF	TGTGCCAGCAGTTCAACAGGGTCCTACGAGCAGTACTTC
.	TRBV6-5	TRBJ2-5	TRBD2	CASSFLTSGETQYF	TGTGCCAGCAGTTTCCTGACTAGCGGGGAGACCCAGTACTTC
once	TRBV7-6	TRBJ1-1	.	CASSLSGITEAFF	TGTGCCAGCAGCTTATCAGGGATCACCGAAGCTTTCTTT
.	TRBV28	TRBJ1-4	.	CASSLEEKLFF	TGTGCCAGCAGTCTAGAAGAAAAACTGTTTTTT
.	TRBV5-1	TRBJ2-3	.	CASSLAAGDTQYF	TGCGCCAGCAGCTTGGCGGCTGGAGATACGCAGTATTTT
.	TRBV28	TRBJ2-7	TRBD1	CASSLGTAVYEQYF	TGTGCCAGCAGTTTGGGGACAGCAGTCTACGAGCAGTACTTC
.	TRBV12-3/TRBV12-4	TRBJ1-1	.	CASRRAEAFF	TGTGCCAGCCGAAGAGCTGAAGCTTTCTTT
.	TRBV11-2	TRBJ2-1	TRBD1	CASSAPGTENEQFF	TGTGCCAGCAGCGCCCCCGGGACAGAGAATGAGCAGTTCTTC